The 18 T cell receptor beta chains given below trace back to one sample, sequenced in a study of blood T cell repertoires in COVID-19. Using immunoSEQ multiplex PCR, the repertoire was profiled, and TCRdb retains in-frame clones only, with some absent. The profile shows approximately 500,000 clones, 80% to 90% of them singletons. Sample: peripheral blood. The receptors originated from a human donor in a cohort sampled during active COVID-19.

The chain uses TRBV5-8 and TRBJ2-5; perhaps TRBD2 as D (5 bases). CDR3 length equals 12 residues. Germline CDR1 is SGHTS and CDR2 is YDEGEE. The V end was cut by 4 bases, the J end by 7 bases, with 11 bases between. CDR3 in amino acids: CASSPEAGTQYF. The CDR3 DNA is TGTGCCAGCAGCCCGGAGGCAGGGACCCAGTACTTC.

This sequence joins TRBV27 and TRBJ1-4; the match to TRBD1 covers 8 bases. CDR1 is MNHEY and CDR2 is SMNVEV in the germline V gene (reference sequence). Unmatched junction bases numbered 8, after V lost 5 bases and J lost 0 bases. This CDR3 has 17 amino acids. The CDR3 DNA reads TGTGCCAGCAGTCTCTCCGGACAGGGTTCAACTAATGAAAAACTGTTTTTT. The encoded protein is CASSLSGQGSTNEKLFF.

The gene calls are TRBV28 and TRBJ2-7, with TRBD2 identical over 8 bases. The CDR3 length is 13 residues. V lost 6 bases, J lost 7 bases, and 8 bases stayed unmatched. Germline lookup yields CDR1 MDHEN and CDR2 SYDVKM. CDR3 sequence (DNA): TGTGCCAGCAGCGGGGGGGCGCTGGGGGAGCAGTACTTC. Translating it yields CASSGGALGEQYF.

The V call is TRBV27, the J call TRBJ1-2; the match to TRBD1 covers 8 bases. The germline V gene encodes CDR1 MNHEY and CDR2 SMNVEV (reference sequence). The V segment lost 6 bases and the J segment 0 bases; nucleotides outside the gene matches: 9. CDR3 length equals 16 residues. In DNA form, the CDR3 reads TGTGCCAGCAGAAGCGGCACGGACAGGGCTAACTATGGCTACACCTTC. This encodes CASRSGTDRANYGYTF.

The chain combines TRBV7-9 with TRBJ1-4, with D perhaps matching TRBD1 (5 bases). The CDR3 runs 14 residues. Germline V CDR1 and CDR2: SEHNR, FQNEAQ (reference sequence). With 5 bases removed from V and 5 bases from J, the gap between germline ends came to 12 bases. CDR3 in DNA: TGTGCCAGCAGCAAAATCCAGGGAAATGAAAAACTGTTTTTT. Its protein is CASSKIQGNEKLFF.

The chain is built from TRBV11-2 and TRBJ1-2; no definite D call. CDR3 length: 13 amino acids. Germline V lookup: CDR1 SGHAT, CDR2 FQNNGV. V lost 0 bases to trimming and J lost 8 bases, with 10 bases between them. CDR3 region: CASSLDRRNGYTF. CDR3 in DNA: TGTGCCAGCAGCTTAGATCGGCGGAACGGCTACACCTTC.

The chain carries TRBV7-8 and TRBJ2-7, with 9 bases aligning to TRBD2. This CDR3 has 15 amino acids. Germline V gene data show CDR1 as SGHVS and CDR2 as FQNEAQ. V dropped 3 bases and J dropped 4; count of bases not matched to a gene: 7. The CDR3 nucleotides are TGTGCCAGCAGCTTCCTACTAGCGGGCTTATACGAGCAGTACTTC. It specifies CASSFLLAGLYEQYF.

This chain connects TRBV11-2 to TRBJ1-1; TRBD1 agrees at 8 bases. CDR3 length: 14 amino acids. The J segment lost 3 bases and the V segment lost 3 bases, leaving 3 bases of the junction unmatched. CDR1 and CDR2 from the germline V gene are SGHAT and FQNNGV. This CDR3 reads CASSLTGADTEAFF. The CDR3 DNA reads TGTGCCAGCAGCTTGACAGGGGCAGACACTGAAGCTTTCTTT. The full variable domain, rest sourced from reference TRBV11-2 and TRBJ1-1, is EAGVAQSPRYKIIEKRQSVAFWCNPISGHATLYWYQQILGQGPKLLIQFQNNGVVDDSQLPKDRFSAERLKGVDSTLKIQPAKLEDSAVYLCASSLTGADTEAFFGQGTRLTVV.

The rearrangement joins TRBV6-6 to TRBJ2-2; 13 positions match TRBD2. Losses at the gene ends were 7 bases for V and 3 bases for J; bases not matched to a gene: 2. CDR1 MNHNY and CDR2 SVGAGI come from the germline V gene (reference sequence). CDR3 length equals 15 residues. CDR3 residues: CASTGLAGDTGELFF. CDR3 DNA: TGTGCCAGCACCGGACTAGCGGGAGACACCGGGGAGCTGTTTTTT.

The chain carries TRBV6-5 and TRBJ1-4; maybe TRBD1 (6 bases). Germline CDR1 is MNHEY and CDR2 is SVGAGI. With 0 bases removed from V and 6 bases from J, the gap between germline ends came to 11 bases. The length of the CDR3 is 15 residues. The CDR3 region is CASSYSGGLHEKLFF. The CDR3, as DNA: TGTGCCAGCAGTTACTCGGGGGGGCTTCATGAAAAACTGTTTTTT.

The chain has TRBV9 and TRBJ1-2, with a tentative D call TRBD1 (6 bases). This CDR3 region has 17 residues. From germline, CDR1 is SGDLS and CDR2 YYNGEE. V lost 3 bases and J 1 base, leaving 19 bases between the germline ends. CDR3 DNA: TGTGCCAGCAGCGCAGGTATCGGGGGGGCCCTTAACTATGGCTACACCTTC. Protein: CASSAGIGGALNYGYTF.

The chain recombines TRBV30 with TRBJ1-6; D might be TRBD1 (5 bases). The V end was cut by 3 bases, the J end by 14 bases, with 20 bases between. Germline V gene sequence: CDR1 GTSNPN, CDR2 SVGIG (reference sequence). The CDR3 has 14 residues. As DNA, the CDR3 is TGTGCCTGGAGCCCGGGACCCCCGGGGGTCACCCTCCACTTT. Protein product: CAWSPGPPGVTLHF.

This clone was picked up one time. This chain connects TRBV29-1 to TRBJ2-1, with 9 bases fitting TRBD2. The trim removed 5 bases at V and 13 bases at J, leaving 12 bases unmatched. Germline values: CDR1 SQVTM, CDR2 ANQGSEA. This CDR3 has 13 amino acids. In DNA, the CDR3 is TGCAGCGTTTTTCTAAATATAGCGGGAGCCCAGTTCTTC. Amino acid sequence: CSVFLNIAGAQFF.

This chain links TRBV6-1 with TRBJ1-2; D perhaps matches TRBD1 (5 bases). The CDR3 runs to 18 residues. V dropped 2 bases and J dropped 0 bases, with 19 bases sitting between them. Per the germline V gene, CDR1 is MNHNS and CDR2 is SASEGT. DNA of the CDR3: TGTGCCAGCAGTGAATCCGCCCCCACAGGCCACCCTAACTATGGCTACACCTTC. This codes for CASSESAPTGHPNYGYTF.

This clone appeared a few times. This chain links TRBV29-1 with TRBJ2-1, with 7 bases identical to TRBD1. Germline V CDR1 and CDR2: SQVTM, ANQGSEA. This CDR3 comprises 15 residues. V lost 4 bases to trimming and J lost 1 base; unmatched junction nucleotides: 7. The CDR3 DNA sequence: TGCAGCGTTGGCGTTACAGGGGCTTCCTACAATGAGCAGTTCTTC. Translated, it gives CSVGVTGASYNEQFF.

The chain combines TRBV19 with TRBJ1-4; 8 bases match TRBD1. This CDR3 has 18 amino acids. Trimming removed 5 bases from V and 6 bases from J; junction bases left unmatched: 17. CDR1 LNHDA and CDR2 SQIVND come from the germline V gene (reference sequence). As DNA, the CDR3 is TGTGCCAGTAGTGGACAGGGCAGGGGCGGCCTGCCCTATGAAAAACTGTTTTTT. Protein sequence: CASSGQGRGGLPYEKLFF.

The rearrangement uses TRBV27 and TRBJ2-7; 8 bases are a match to TRBD1. Germline loops: CDR1 MNHEY, CDR2 SMNVEV (reference sequence). The CDR3 has 13 residues. The ends lost 5 bases at V and 7 bases at J; junction bases unmatched: 7. CDR3 bases: TGTGCCAGCAGTCCTGGGACAGGACGTGAGCAGTACTTC. Translating gives CASSPGTGREQYF.

V gene TRBV6-6 combines with J gene TRBJ1-1; TRBD1 aligns across 8 bases. The CDR3 has 14 residues. Germline-derived CDR1 and CDR2 are MNHNY and SVGAGI (reference sequence). The ends lost 5 bases at V and 1 base at J; junction bases unmatched: 3. The CDR3 protein is CASSDRGTNTEAFF. The CDR3 DNA reads TGTGCCAGCAGTGACAGGGGAACGAACACTGAAGCTTTCTTT.